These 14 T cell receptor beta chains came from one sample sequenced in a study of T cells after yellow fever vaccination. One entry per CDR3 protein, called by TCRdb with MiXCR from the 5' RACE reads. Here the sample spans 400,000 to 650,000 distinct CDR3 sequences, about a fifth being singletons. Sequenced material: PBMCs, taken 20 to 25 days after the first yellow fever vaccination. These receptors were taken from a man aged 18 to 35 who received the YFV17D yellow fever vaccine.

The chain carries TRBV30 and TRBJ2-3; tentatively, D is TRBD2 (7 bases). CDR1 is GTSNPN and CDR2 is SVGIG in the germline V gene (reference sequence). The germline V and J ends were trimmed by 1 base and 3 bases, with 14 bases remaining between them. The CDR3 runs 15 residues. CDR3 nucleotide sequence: TGTGCCTGGAGTGACTTGGGGGGGCGGACAGATACGCAGTATTTT. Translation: CAWSDLGGRTDTQYF.

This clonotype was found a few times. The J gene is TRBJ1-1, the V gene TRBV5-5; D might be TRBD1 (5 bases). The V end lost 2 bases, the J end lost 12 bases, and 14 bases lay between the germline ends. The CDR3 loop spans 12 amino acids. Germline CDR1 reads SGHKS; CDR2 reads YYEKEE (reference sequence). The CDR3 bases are TGTGCCAGCAGCTTAGTTCGGGACGGACCTTTCTTT. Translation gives CASSLVRDGPFF. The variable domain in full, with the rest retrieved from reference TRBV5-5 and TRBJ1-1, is DAGVTQSPTHLIKTRGQQVTLRCSPISGHKSVSWYQQVLGQGPQFIFQYYEKEERGRGNFPDRFSARQFPNYSSELNVNALLLGDSALYLCASSLVRDGPFFGQGTRLTVV.

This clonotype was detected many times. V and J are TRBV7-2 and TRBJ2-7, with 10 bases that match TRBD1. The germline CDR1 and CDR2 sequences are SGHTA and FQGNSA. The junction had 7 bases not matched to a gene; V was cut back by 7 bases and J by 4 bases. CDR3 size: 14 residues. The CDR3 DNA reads TGTGCCAGCAAAAGACAGGGGGCAGTTTACGAGCAGTACTTC. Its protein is CASKRQGAVYEQYF.

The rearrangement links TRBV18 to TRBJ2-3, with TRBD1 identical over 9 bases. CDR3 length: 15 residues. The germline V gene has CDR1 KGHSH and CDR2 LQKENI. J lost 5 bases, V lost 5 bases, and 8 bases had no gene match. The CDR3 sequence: CASSDEQGARDTQYF. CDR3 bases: TGTGCCAGCTCAGACGAACAGGGGGCGAGAGATACGCAGTATTTT.

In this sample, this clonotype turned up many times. The CDR3 sequence: CASSLSGTPEQYF. CDR3 DNA sequence: TGTGCCAGCAGTTTATCTGGGACGCCCGAGCAGTACTTC. The chain joins TRBV12-3 or TRBV12-4 to TRBJ2-7; D assignment may be TRBD1 or TRBD2 (5 bases each). Trimming removed 2 bases from V and 6 bases from J, with 11 bases in between. The CDR3 length is 13 residues.

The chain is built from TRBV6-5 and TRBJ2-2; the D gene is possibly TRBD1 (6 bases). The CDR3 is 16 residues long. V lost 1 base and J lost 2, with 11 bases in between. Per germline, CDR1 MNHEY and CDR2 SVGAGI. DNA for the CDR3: TGTGCCAGCAGTTACTGGGGACATCCAAACACCGGGGAGCTGTTTTTT. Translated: CASSYWGHPNTGELFF.

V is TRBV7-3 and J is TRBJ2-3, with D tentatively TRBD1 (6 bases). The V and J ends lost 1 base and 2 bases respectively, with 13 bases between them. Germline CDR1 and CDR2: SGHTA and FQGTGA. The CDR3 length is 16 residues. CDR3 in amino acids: CASSLNRVGFTDTQYF. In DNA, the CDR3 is TGTGCCAGCAGCTTAAACAGGGTGGGATTCACAGATACGCAGTATTTT.

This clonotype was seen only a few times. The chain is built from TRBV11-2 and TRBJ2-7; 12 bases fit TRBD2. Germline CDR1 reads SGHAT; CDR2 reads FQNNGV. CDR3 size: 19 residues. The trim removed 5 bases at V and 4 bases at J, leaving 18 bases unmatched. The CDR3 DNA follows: TGTGCCAGCAGCGCCGGAGCCAGGACTAGCGGGGCTAGCTTGTACGAGCAGTACTTC. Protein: CASSAGARTSGASLYEQYF.

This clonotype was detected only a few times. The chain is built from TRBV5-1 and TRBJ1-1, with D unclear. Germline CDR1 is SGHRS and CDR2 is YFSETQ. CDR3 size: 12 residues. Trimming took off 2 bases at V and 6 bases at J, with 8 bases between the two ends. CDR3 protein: CASSFPSAEAFF. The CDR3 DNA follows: TGCGCCAGCAGCTTCCCTAGCGCTGAAGCTTTCTTT.

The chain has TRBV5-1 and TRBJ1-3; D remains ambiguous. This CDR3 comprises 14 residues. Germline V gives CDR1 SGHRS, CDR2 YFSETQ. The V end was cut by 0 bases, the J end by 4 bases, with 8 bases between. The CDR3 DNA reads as TGCGCCAGCAGCTTGGCTGGGGTCGGAAACACCATATATTTT. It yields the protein CASSLAGVGNTIYF. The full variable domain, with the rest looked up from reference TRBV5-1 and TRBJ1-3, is KAGVTQTPRYLIKTRGQQVTLSCSPISGHRSVSWYQQTPGQGLQFLFEYFSETQRNKGNFPGRFSGRQFSNSRSEMNVSTLELGDSALYLCASSLAGVGNTIYFGEGSWLTVV.

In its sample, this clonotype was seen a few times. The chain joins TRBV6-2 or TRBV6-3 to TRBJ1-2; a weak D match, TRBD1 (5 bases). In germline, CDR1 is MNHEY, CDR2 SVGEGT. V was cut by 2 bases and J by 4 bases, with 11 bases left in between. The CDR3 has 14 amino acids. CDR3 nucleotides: TGTGCCAGCAGTTACCGGGACGGTGTCTATGGCTACACCTTC. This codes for CASSYRDGVYGYTF.

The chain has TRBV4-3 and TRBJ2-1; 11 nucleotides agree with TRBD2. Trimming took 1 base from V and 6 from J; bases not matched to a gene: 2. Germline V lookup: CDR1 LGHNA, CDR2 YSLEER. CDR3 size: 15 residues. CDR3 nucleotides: TGCGCCAGCAGCCAAGTAGCGGGGGGGCTCAATGAGCAGTTCTTC. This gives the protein CASSQVAGGLNEQFF.

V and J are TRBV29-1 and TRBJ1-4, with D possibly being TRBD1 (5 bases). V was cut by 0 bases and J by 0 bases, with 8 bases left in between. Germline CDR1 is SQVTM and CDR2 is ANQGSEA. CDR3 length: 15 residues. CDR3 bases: TGCAGCGTTGAAGACAGGGATGCAACTAATGAAAAACTGTTTTTT. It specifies CSVEDRDATNEKLFF.

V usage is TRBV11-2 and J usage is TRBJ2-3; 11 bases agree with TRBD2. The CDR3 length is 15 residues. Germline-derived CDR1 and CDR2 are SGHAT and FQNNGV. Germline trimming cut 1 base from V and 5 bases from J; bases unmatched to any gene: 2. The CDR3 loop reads CASSLGLAGQDTQYF. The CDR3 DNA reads TGTGCCAGCAGCTTAGGACTAGCGGGGCAAGATACGCAGTATTTT.